The 24 T cell receptor beta chains below all came from one sample that was sequenced in a study of radiotherapy plus CTLA-4 blockade in lung cancer. The method was immunoSEQ multiplex PCR; TCRdb's version includes in-frame clones alone and lacks a portion of them. The sample consists of 43,000 or so clones, around 63% of them appearing once. The input for sequencing was peripheral blood, taken from a patient treated with radiotherapy plus ipilimumab. These receptors came from a human donor with non-small cell lung cancer who had a partial response to radiotherapy plus ipilimumab.

The gene calls are TRBV7-2 and TRBJ2-7, with 8 bases that match TRBD2. The germline CDR1 and CDR2 sequences are SGHTA and FQGNSA. The CDR3 has 14 residues. Germline trimming cut 8 bases from V and 5 bases from J; bases unmatched to any gene: 11. CDR3 DNA sequence: TGTGCCAGCCACCGCGGGGGGATCGGGAACGAGCAGTACTTC. Translating it yields CASHRGGIGNEQYF.

The CDR3 protein is CASKQNYGYTF. As DNA, the CDR3 is TGTGCCAGCAAACAGAACTATGGCTACACCTTC. The gene calls are TRBV28 and TRBJ1-2; D call uncertain. CDR3 length: 11 amino acids. CDR1 is MDHEN, CDR2 SYDVKM, per germline. V was pared by 7 bases and J by 2 bases, with 5 bases between.

This clone was observed a few times. The chain employs TRBV30 and TRBJ2-7; weak D call: TRBD1 (6 bases). V was pared by 0 bases and J by 6 bases, with 15 bases between. The CDR3 length is 14 residues. The V gene's germline CDR1 is GTSNPN and CDR2 SVGIG (reference sequence). CDR3 bases: TGTGCCTGGAGTGTAGAGGTGCAGGGGCCCGAGCAGTACTTC. Its translation is CAWSVEVQGPEQYF.

The V call is TRBV7-2, the J call TRBJ2-2, with 8 bases fitting TRBD2. CDR3 length: 14 residues. Germline trimming cut 3 bases from V and 4 bases from J; bases unmatched to any gene: 1. Germline V lookup: CDR1 SGHTA, CDR2 FQGNSA. The CDR3 DNA sequence: TGTGCCAGCAGCTTGGCGGGGGGCACCGGGGAGCTGTTTTTT. Translated: CASSLAGGTGELFF. The variable domain in full, with the rest retrieved from reference TRBV7-2 and TRBJ2-2, is GAGVSQSPSNKVTEKGKDVELRCDPISGHTALYWYRQSLGQGLEFLIYFQGNSAPDKSGLPSDRFSAERTGGSVSTLTIQRTQQEDSAVYLCASSLAGGTGELFFGEGSRLTVL.

This clone was seen just once. CDR3 in amino acids: CASSHRDSDLFYGYTF. In nucleotides, the CDR3 is TGTGCCAGCAGTCACAGAGATTCCGACCTTTTTTATGGCTACACCTTC. V usage is TRBV6-6 and J usage is TRBJ1-2, with unresolved D. The CDR3 loop spans 16 amino acids. V lost 5 bases and J lost 5, with 21 bases in between. The V gene's germline CDR1 is MNHNY and CDR2 SVGAGI (reference sequence).

V and J are TRBV7-2 and TRBJ1-1; 7 bases fit TRBD1. This CDR3 region has 15 residues. The germline gives CDR1 SGHTA, CDR2 FQGNSA. V was clipped by 1 base and J by 4 bases; unmatched bases: 6. The CDR3 loop is CASSLVQGMGTEAFF. CDR3 coding DNA: TGTGCCAGCAGCTTAGTACAGGGGATGGGCACTGAAGCTTTCTTT.

The rearrangement joins TRBV7-5 to TRBJ2-5; TRBD2 is the table's D call and was not checked against the DNA. TRBV7-5 is shown as a pseudogene. The CDR3 has 19 residues. CDR3 bases: TGTGCCAGAAGCTTAGGCGCGCCAGCGGGAGGGCCGGGGAAAGAGACCCAGTACTTC. Amino acid sequence: CARSLGAPAGGPGKETQYF.

V is TRBV7-9 and J is TRBJ2-5; weak D call: TRBD1 (5 bases). Germline assignment: CDR1 SEHNR and CDR2 FQNEAQ (reference sequence). The CDR3 consists of 14 residues. Deletions cut 5 bases from V and 4 bases from J, with 14 bases between. In nucleotides, the CDR3 is TGTGCCAGCAGCCCCGGCGCAGGGCGAGAGACCCAGTACTTC. It codes for CASSPGAGRETQYF. Variable domain in full (rest from reference TRBV7-9 and TRBJ2-5): DTGVSQNPRHKITKRGQNVTFRCDPISEHNRLYWYRQTLGQGPEFLTYFQNEAQLEKSRLLSDRFSAERPKGSFSTLEIQRTEQGDSAMYLCASSPGAGRETQYFGPGTRLLVL.

The chain is built from TRBV29-1 and TRBJ1-1; 7 bases map to TRBD1. CDR1 and CDR2 (germline): SQVTM, ANQGSEA. This CDR3 has 13 amino acids. Unmatched junction bases numbered 10, after V lost 6 bases and J lost 6 bases. The CDR3 nucleotides are TGCAGCGTCTCCAGACAGGGTCGGCCTGAAGCTTTCTTT. This sequence encodes CSVSRQGRPEAFF. The whole variable domain, remainder taken from reference TRBV29-1 and TRBJ1-1, is SAVISQKPSRDICQRGTSLTIQCQVDSQVTMMFWYRQQPGQSLTLIATANQGSEATYESGFVIDKFPISRPNLTFSTLTVSNMSPEDSSIYLCSVSRQGRPEAFFGQGTRLTVV.

This clone was detected once. The CDR3 is CASSYARSPYEQYF. DNA for the CDR3: TGTGCCAGCAGTTACGCCAGGTCCCCCTACGAGCAGTACTTC. This sequence joins TRBV6-6 and TRBJ2-7, with D hard to call. Looked up from germline, CDR1 is MNHNY and CDR2 is SVGAGI (reference sequence). The CDR3 has 14 residues. The V end lost 2 bases, the J end lost 2 bases, and 10 bases lay between the germline ends.

The rearrangement joins TRBV30 to TRBJ2-7; TRBD2 might be the D (6 bases). There are 14 residues in the CDR3. Germline CDR1 and CDR2: GTSNPN and SVGIG (reference sequence). V was cut by 4 bases and J by 3 bases, with 16 bases left in between. The CDR3 reads CAWTRGEVLYEQYF. In DNA, the CDR3 is TGTGCCTGGACCCGAGGGGAGGTCCTCTACGAGCAGTACTTC.

This chain uses TRBV18 with TRBJ1-3; no definite D call. Trimming took off 3 bases at V and 4 bases at J, with 10 bases between the two ends. Germline V gene data show CDR1 as KGHSH and CDR2 as LQKENI. CDR3 size: 14 residues. This CDR3 reads CASSPQQMGNTIYF. The CDR3 region has the DNA TGTGCCAGCTCACCTCAACAGATGGGAAACACCATATATTTT. Drawing the rest from reference TRBV18 and TRBJ1-3, the complete variable domain is NAGVMQNPRHLVRRRGQEARLRCSPMKGHSHVYWYRQLPEEGLKFMVYLQKENIIDESGMPKERFSAEFPKEGPSILRIQQVVRGDSAAYFCASSPQQMGNTIYFGEGSWLTVV.

The chain uses TRBV27 and TRBJ2-2; TRBD2 aligns across 15 bases. The CDR3 consists of 17 residues. Looked up from germline, CDR1 is MNHEY and CDR2 is SMNVEV (reference sequence). V shed 2 bases, J shed 6 bases, and the junction held 4 bases outside the gene matches. The chain's CDR3 is CASSLIGLAGGAGELFF. The CDR3 bases are TGTGCCAGCAGTTTAATAGGACTAGCGGGAGGGGCCGGGGAGCTGTTTTTT.

As to this clone: At one boundary the junction diverges from the germline segment, which might be a read error. This chain connects TRBV30 to TRBJ1-2, with 7 bases aligning to TRBD1. The germline CDR1 and CDR2 sequences are GTSNPN and SVGIG (reference sequence). The CDR3 is made up of 12 amino acids. The CDR3 region is CAWSVPPRGRLF. CDR3 coding DNA: TGTGCCTGGAGTGTACCGCCGAGGGGGCGCCTCTTC.

The chain couples TRBV25-1 to TRBJ2-4, with D tentatively TRBD2 (5 bases). This CDR3 is 16 amino acids long. The germline V gene encodes CDR1 MGHDK and CDR2 SYGVNS. The V and J ends lost 5 bases and 7 bases respectively, with 21 bases between them. CDR3 in DNA: TGTGCCAGCAGTCCACCGGGGTCCCTTAACTTTAACATTCAGTACTTC. Protein: CASSPPGSLNFNIQYF.

This chain uses TRBV29-1 with TRBJ2-2; D call uncertain. With 1 base removed from V and 0 bases from J, the gap between germline ends came to 6 bases. The length of the CDR3 is 14 residues. Looked up from germline, CDR1 is SQVTM and CDR2 is ANQGSEA. The CDR3 reads CSVEVPTNTGELFF. DNA for the CDR3: TGCAGCGTTGAAGTCCCTACGAACACCGGGGAGCTGTTTTTT.

The V gene is TRBV5-6, the J gene TRBJ1-1; 8 nucleotides match TRBD1. Germline CDR1 and CDR2: SGHDT and YYEEEE. The ends lost 3 bases at V and 8 bases at J; junction bases unmatched: 12. The CDR3 extends over 15 amino acids. This CDR3 is CASSSYRDRRPEAFF. DNA for the CDR3: TGTGCCAGCAGCTCATATCGGGACAGGAGACCCGAAGCTTTCTTT.

CDR3 in amino acids: CASSNFGGGKAEAFF. The CDR3 DNA sequence: TGTGCCAGTAGTAATTTCGGGGGAGGGAAGGCTGAAGCTTTCTTT. This chain connects TRBV19 to TRBJ1-1; D perhaps matches TRBD1 (5 bases). The CDR3 has 15 residues. The germline V gene encodes CDR1 LNHDA and CDR2 SQIVND (reference sequence). The ends were cut back, 4 bases at V and 6 bases at J, with 18 bases in the middle.

V usage is TRBV28 and J usage is TRBJ1-2; maybe TRBD1 (5 bases). Germline assignment: CDR1 MDHEN and CDR2 SYDVKM. The CDR3 is made up of 13 amino acids. V was cut by 6 bases and J by 4 bases, with 12 bases left in between. DNA of the CDR3: TGTGCCAGCAGGGCGACAGTCCTCTATGGCTACACCTTC. It is translated as CASRATVLYGYTF.

The rearrangement uses TRBV5-6 and TRBJ1-1; 9 bases are shared with TRBD1. Germline CDR1 reads SGHDT; CDR2 reads YYEEEE. This CDR3 contains 15 residues. The junction had 2 bases not matched to a gene; V was cut back by 2 bases and J by 0 bases. The CDR3 DNA follows: TGTGCCAGCAGCTTCCGGACAGGGGTGAACACTGAAGCTTTCTTT. Encoded protein: CASSFRTGVNTEAFF. The full variable domain, in which reference TRBV5-6 and TRBJ1-1 provide the parts outside the CDR3, is DAGVTQSPTHLIKTRGQQVTLRCSPKSGHDTVSWYQQALGQGPQFIFQYYEEEERQRGNFPDRFSGHQFPNYSSELNVNALLLGDSALYLCASSFRTGVNTEAFFGQGTRLTVV.

This chain connects TRBV11-2 to TRBJ2-7; perhaps TRBD1 as D (6 bases). There are 14 residues in the CDR3. V gave up 2 bases and J gave up 3 bases, with 11 bases separating them. Germline V CDR1 and CDR2: SGHAT, FQNNGV. For the CDR3, the DNA is TGTGCCAGCAGCTTATTGGCAGGGGACTACGAGCAGTACTTC. Translated, it gives CASSLLAGDYEQYF.

This rearrangement joins TRBV5-5 to TRBJ2-5; TRBD1 is a possible D gene (7 bases). The J call may be mistaken, given a closer DNA end match to TRBJ2-7. The CDR3 loop spans 16 amino acids. Germline values: CDR1 SGHKS, CDR2 YYEKEE (reference sequence). The CDR3 here is CASSLGGSWQGDEQYF. In nucleotides, the CDR3 is TGTGCCAGCAGCTTAGGGGGGTCTTGGCAGGGGGACGAGCAGTACTTC.

This clone was counted a single time. The chain combines TRBV6-1 with TRBJ1-5; 7 bases match TRBD1. This CDR3 comprises 15 residues. After removal of 7 bases from V and 1 base from J, the junction contained 7 bases not matched to a gene. Germline V gives CDR1 MNHNS, CDR2 SASEGT. The CDR3 reads CASIWTGDSNQPQHF. The CDR3 region has the DNA TGTGCCAGCATCTGGACAGGAGACAGCAATCAGCCCCAGCATTTT.

The chain uses TRBV7-9 and TRBJ1-5; no definite D call. From germline, CDR1 is SEHNR and CDR2 FQNEAQ (reference sequence). Trimming shortened V by 1 base and J by 1 base, and 20 bases separated the two germline ends. The CDR3 has 19 amino acids. Here the CDR3 reads CASSLGRGGGWESNQPQHF. The DNA for the CDR3 is TGTGCCAGCAGCTTAGGGCGAGGTGGAGGATGGGAGAGCAATCAGCCCCAGCATTTT.